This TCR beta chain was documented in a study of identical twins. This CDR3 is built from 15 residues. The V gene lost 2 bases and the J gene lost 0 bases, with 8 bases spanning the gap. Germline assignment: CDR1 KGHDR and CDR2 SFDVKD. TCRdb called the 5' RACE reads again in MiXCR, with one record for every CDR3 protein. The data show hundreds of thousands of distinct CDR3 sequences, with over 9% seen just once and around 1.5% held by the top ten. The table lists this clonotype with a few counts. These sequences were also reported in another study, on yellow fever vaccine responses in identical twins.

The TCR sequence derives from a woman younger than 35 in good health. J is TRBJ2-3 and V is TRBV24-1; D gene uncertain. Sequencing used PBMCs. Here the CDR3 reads CATSDYRSSTDTQYF. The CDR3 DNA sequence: TGTGCCACCAGTGATTATCGGAGTAGCACAGATACGCAGTATTTT.